These 24 T cell receptor beta chains were all obtained from the same sample, sequenced in a study of tumor-infiltrating lymphocytes in oesophageal squamous cell carcinoma. Each CDR3 protein gets one entry after TCRdb re-called the PCR reads with MiXCR. The sample contains roughly 21,000 distinct CDR3 sequences, about 35% of which appear only once. The sample consisted of esophageal tumor tissue. All receptors come from a male donor with esophageal squamous cell carcinoma.

There are many counts of this clonotype. The gene calls are TRBV19 and TRBJ2-5, with 7 bases lining up with TRBD1. Germline-derived CDR1 and CDR2 are LNHDA and SQIVND (reference sequence). CDR3 size: 12 residues. With V trimmed by 6 bases and J by 5 bases, 3 bases remained unmatched. The CDR3 DNA sequence: TGTGCCAGTAGAGGGGGCCGGGAGACCCAGTACTTC. It translates to CASRGGRETQYF.

The genes are TRBV7-4 and TRBJ2-2; 9 positions agree with TRBD1. The CDR3 has 13 residues. V lost 9 bases, J lost 6 bases, and 5 bases stayed unmatched. Germline V CDR1 and CDR2: SGHVT, SQSDAQ. The chain's CDR3 is CARTTGGPGELFF. DNA for the CDR3: TGTGCCAGAACGACAGGGGGACCCGGGGAGCTGTTTTTT. The full variable domain, with the rest looked up from reference TRBV7-4 and TRBJ2-2, is GAGVSQSPRYKVAKRGRDVALRCDSISGHVTLYWYRQTLGQGSEVLTYSQSDAQRDKSGRPSGRFSAERPERSVSTLKIQRTEQGDSAVYLCARTTGGPGELFFGEGSRLTVL.

The V and J genes are TRBV7-4 and TRBJ2-3; D gene uncertain. V lost 7 bases, J lost 5 bases, and 10 bases lay in between. The V gene's germline CDR1 is SGHVT and CDR2 SQSDAQ. The CDR3 consists of 12 residues. In DNA, the CDR3 is TGTGCCAGCAACCAAAACATAGATACGCAGTATTTT. It translates to CASNQNIDTQYF.

This chain connects TRBV7-8 to TRBJ2-1; possible D gene TRBD1, 6 bases. TRBJ2-7 matches the DNA end more closely, so the J call is doubtful. Germline V lookup: CDR1 SGHVS, CDR2 FQNEAQ. The CDR3 has 14 amino acids. Here the CDR3 reads CASSLAWGPYEQYF. The CDR3 DNA reads as TGTGCCAGCAGCTTAGCCTGGGGGCCCTACGAGCAGTACTTC.

The gene calls are TRBV7-6 and TRBJ2-3, with D perhaps matching TRBD1 or TRBD2 (5 bases each). The V gene's germline CDR1 is SGHVS and CDR2 FNYEAQ. Trimming shortened V by 1 base and J by 0 bases, and 8 bases separated the two germline ends. This CDR3 has 15 residues. CDR3 DNA: TGTGCCAGCAGCTTAGGGGGGATTAGCACAGATACGCAGTATTTT. As protein: CASSLGGISTDTQYF.

CDR3 amino acids: CASSLTPGQGEETQYF. The CDR3, as DNA: TGTGCCAGCAGCTTAACCCCGGGACAGGGGGAAGAGACCCAGTACTTC. The chain joins TRBV7-3 to TRBJ2-5, with 11 nucleotides matching TRBD1. The CDR3 runs to 16 residues. The junction had 3 bases not matched to a gene; V was cut back by 0 bases and J by 3 bases. The V gene's germline CDR1 is SGHTA and CDR2 FQGTGA.

The genes are TRBV20-1 and TRBJ1-2; TRBD1 agrees at 8 bases. Germline V gene data show CDR1 as DFQATT and CDR2 as SNEGSKA (reference sequence). CDR3 length: 15 residues. CDR3 region: CSADRALLSNYGYTF. CDR3 nucleotides: TGCAGCGCGGACAGGGCGCTTCTCTCTAACTATGGCTACACCTTC.

This chain uses TRBV9 with TRBJ2-3; D is unclear. CDR1 and CDR2 (germline): SGDLS, YYNGEE. V was trimmed by 1 base and J by 2 bases, leaving 5 bases between them. There are 13 residues in the CDR3. The CDR3 coding sequence is TGTGCCAGCAGCGTAAAGTTCACAGATACGCAGTATTTT. Protein product: CASSVKFTDTQYF.

This clonotype has a handful of counts. This sequence joins TRBV20-1 and TRBJ2-3; TRBD2 matches at 12 bases. This CDR3 region has 15 residues. J lost 8 bases, V lost 4 bases, and 10 bases had no gene match. The germline V gene has CDR1 DFQATT and CDR2 SNEGSKA (reference sequence). CDR3 bases: TGCAGTGCTAACGGACTAGCGGGGAGCCCGTTTACGCAGTATTTT. Its protein is CSANGLAGSPFTQYF.

Concerning this clonotype: At one end, the junction sequence differs from germline, possibly due to a read error. V usage is TRBV6-6 and J usage is TRBJ1-3; D ambiguous. The CDR3 is made up of 14 amino acids. Germline V gene sequence: CDR1 MNHNY, CDR2 SVGAGI (reference sequence). In DNA form, the CDR3 reads TGTGCCAGCAGTTACCAGTTGCCTGGAAACACCAGATATTTT. It translates to CASSYQLPGNTRYF.

The J gene is TRBJ2-7, the V gene TRBV6-6, with D possibly being TRBD1 (5 bases). The last part of the DNA fits TRBJ2-1 better; the J call may be wrong. Germline lookup yields CDR1 MNHNY and CDR2 SVGAGI (reference sequence). The CDR3 has 16 residues. The DNA for the CDR3 is TGTGCCAGCAGTTACGTGGGCCCGGCCTACAGGAATGAGCAGTTCTTC. The encoded protein is CASSYVGPAYRNEQFF.

The sample holds many counts of this clonotype. The chain employs TRBV5-1 and TRBJ1-6; D ambiguous. There are 14 residues in the CDR3. Germline lookup yields CDR1 SGHRS and CDR2 YFSETQ. Trimming stripped 5 bases from V and 10 bases from J, with 16 bases between. The DNA for the CDR3 is TGCGCCAGCAGGGGCCCCAGTGGGAGCTCACCCCTCCACTTT. Its protein product is CASRGPSGSSPLHF.

At least ten counts were recorded for this clonotype. The chain joins TRBV18 to TRBJ1-2, with D possibly matching TRBD1 (6 bases). Trimming pared 3 bases from V and 4 bases from J, leaving 9 bases between. The germline V gene encodes CDR1 KGHSH and CDR2 LQKENI. This CDR3 contains 13 residues. CDR3 coding DNA: TGTGCCAGCTCACCGGGGGGCGGCTATGGCTACACCTTC. As protein: CASSPGGGYGYTF.

This clonotype was found many times. The chain employs TRBV6-1 and TRBJ1-6; TRBD1 might be the D (6 bases). The CDR3 has 15 residues. CDR1 and CDR2 (germline): MNHNS, SASEGT. With 3 bases removed from V and 7 bases from J, the gap between germline ends came to 13 bases. CDR3 DNA sequence: TGTGCCAGCAGTGACTCCGGGACATCAAATTCACCCCTCCACTTT. The encoded protein is CASSDSGTSNSPLHF.

Note on this clonotype: In this CDR3 the conserved last residue, phenylalanine or tryptophan, is missing, so a read error is likely. Because the CDR3's place on the DNA is in doubt, the DNA is left out and the CDR3 is given as listed by TCRdb. The CDR3 region is CASSLIRANYEQYFGP. The chain carries TRBV7-9 and TRBJ2-3; TRBD1, the D gene given by the table, was not confirmed from the DNA. A total of 16 residues make up the CDR3, ends included. The germline gives CDR1 SEHNR, CDR2 FQNEAQ (reference sequence).

This clonotype was observed at least ten times. The rearrangement joins TRBV12-3 or TRBV12-4 to TRBJ1-2; 7 bases line up with TRBD1. V was pared by 3 bases and J by 5 bases, with 0 bases of the junction left unmatched. The CDR3 runs 12 residues. CDR3: CASSLTGYGYTF. The DNA for the CDR3 is TGTGCCAGCAGTTTGACAGGGTATGGCTACACCTTC.

About this clonotype: This may stem from a read error, because a much larger clone lies one nucleotide away. The chain uses TRBV6-1 and TRBJ2-3; TRBD1 matches at 8 bases. This CDR3 is built from 15 residues. Losses at the gene ends were 3 bases for V and 14 bases for J; bases not matched to a gene: 16. Germline V gene lookup returns CDR1 MNHNS and CDR2 SASEGT. The CDR3 nucleotides read TGTGCCAGCAGTGAGACAGGGGTGAACACCGGGGAGCTGTATTTT. This translates into CASSETGVNTGELYF.

This clonotype was counted many times. The J gene is TRBJ1-2, the V gene TRBV5-1, with no clear D. This CDR3 has 15 amino acids. Trimming took off 2 bases at V and 3 bases at J, with 14 bases between the two ends. The germline V gene encodes CDR1 SGHRS and CDR2 YFSETQ. The CDR3 coding sequence is TGCGCCAGCAGCTTCAACGGGATAGGCCACTATGGCTACACCTTC. It encodes CASSFNGIGHYGYTF.

Note on this clonotype: The CDR3 end shows no conserved phenylalanine or tryptophan, and so a read error is likely. It is unclear where the CDR3 begins or ends on the DNA, so no DNA is shown, and the CDR3 is as TCRdb lists it. The V call is TRBV24-1, the J call TRBJ2-3. Per the germline V gene, CDR1 is KGHDR and CDR2 is SFDVKD. The CDR3 sequence runs 9 residues, both termini included. The CDR3: CATHRFSDL.

The chain carries TRBV20-1 and TRBJ1-5, with a tentative D call TRBD1 (6 bases). Trimming took 2 bases from V and 7 from J, leaving 12 bases between them. There are 13 residues in the CDR3. Per germline, CDR1 DFQATT and CDR2 SNEGSKA (reference sequence). The CDR3 bases are TGCAGTGCTAGATCCAGGGGACACCAGCCCCAGCATTTT. Its protein is CSARSRGHQPQHF.

The chain combines TRBV6-2 or TRBV6-3 with TRBJ1-5, with D unresolved. The CDR3 loop spans 15 amino acids. V was shortened by 7 bases and J by 4 bases, with 17 bases between the two germline ends. Germline CDR1 and CDR2: MNHEY and SVGEGT. CDR3 nucleotides: TGTGCCAGCACCCTAGGAAGGGCTTGGAATCAGCCCCAGCATTTT. It codes for CASTLGRAWNQPQHF.

This clonotype was observed a few times. The CDR3 carries no conserved terminal phenylalanine or tryptophan, so it likely arises from a read error. The DNA is left out, because the CDR3 cannot be placed on it with certainty; the CDR3 is given as TCRdb lists it. The chain is built from TRBV12-3 or TRBV12-4 and TRBJ2-5; the table's TRBD1 call for D was not verified on the DNA. The CDR3 comprises 16 residues, both ends counted. The CDR3 loop reads CASSLEQGSGGYTFGS.

Points on this clonotype: A much larger clone is a single base away; this may be a read error. V gene TRBV6-1 combines with J gene TRBJ2-5; 9 bases map to TRBD2. The J call may be wrong; the DNA end is better matched by TRBJ2-1. Germline CDR1 reads MNHNS; CDR2 reads SASEGT. CDR3 length: 14 residues. Here the CDR3 reads CASISSGSGKTQFF. Here the CDR3 DNA reads TGTGCCAGCATAAGTAGCGGGAGCGGTAAGACCCAGTTCTTC.

This clonotype was seen at least ten times. The chain joins TRBV11-2 to TRBJ2-5, with D possibly TRBD2 on 5 matching bases. The DNA matches TRBJ2-1 better at its end, which makes the J call doubtful. This CDR3 spans 15 amino acids. CDR1 SGHAT and CDR2 FQNNGV come from the germline V gene. The CDR3 nucleotides are TGTGCCAGCAGCTTAGATCCCACGAGCCCTAGCGAGCAGTTCTTC. Translation gives CASSLDPTSPSEQFF.